The present entry profiles one TCR beta chain with its context. At collection, donors were nominally healthy, but unrecorded immune exposures were probable. The data stem from a study of cytomegalovirus exposure and HLA in healthy donors. Overall study context: Most genotyped donors, approximately 77% of fewer than 400, had Caucasian-associated genetic ancestry.

Losses at the gene ends were 4 bases for V and 1 base for J; bases not matched to a gene: 6. The CDR3 extends over 15 amino acids. Germline CDR1 and CDR2: SEHNR and FQNEAQ (reference sequence). Vbeta (60) and Jbeta (13) primers were used in the PCR. TCRdb keeps only in-frame clones here, not all; method: immunoSEQ multiplex PCR. The sample lists roughly 120,000 clones; 79% were seen once. The clonotype comes from a man aged 18 to 30 in good health and CMV-seronegative. The sample consisted of PBMCs. V usage is TRBV7-9 and J usage is TRBJ2-5; 7 bases are a match to TRBD1. CDR3: CASSSYRGVQETQYF. The CDR3 coding sequence is TGTGCCAGCAGCTCGTACAGGGGCGTCCAAGAGACCCAGTACTTC.